The clone carrying this T cell receptor (beta chain) was seen a handful of times. The antigen is unknown. CDR3 size: 13 residues. Germline V gene data show CDR1 as KGHDR and CDR2 as SFDVKD. The J segment lost 8 bases and the V segment lost 9 bases, leaving 7 bases of the junction unmatched. TCRdb itself ran the RT-PCR reads through MiXCR, one entry per CDR3 protein. The repertoire includes under 550,000 distinct CDR3 sequences, approximately 7.6% of them detected once, and 10% to 15% sits in the top ten. The data stem from a study of response to subunit inactivated influenza vaccine. Findings of the study overall: The authors suggested that few new T cells are recruited per seasonal influenza vaccination.

The input for sequencing was PBMCs from blood, taken less than 25 months after vaccination. This TCR came from a man in his fifties or sixties who received an inactivated influenza vaccine. This chain joins TRBV24-1 and TRBJ2-1, with 9 bases matching TRBD1. The CDR3 reads CATGGQGRDEQFF. The CDR3 DNA is TGTGCCACCGGGGGACAGGGACGGGATGAGCAGTTCTTC.